The clone carrying this T cell receptor beta chain was found a few times. Its antigen is currently unknown. The investigators reverse transcribed all of the isolated RNA, so they sequenced expressed TCRB transcripts. Repertoires were generated with immunoSEQ multiplex PCR, while TCRdb's copy carries only in-frame clones and drops some. The repertoire consists of roughly 220,000 clones, with approximately 16% occurring once and the leading ten covering roughly 0.08%. This entry comes from a study of beta chain features in type 1 diabetes. Across the study: All samples yielded some 110 million examined sorted cells. General study findings and limits: A closer apparent resemblance between naive, central memory and Treg TCRB repertoires was seen in patients than in healthy donors. Using cDNA template may skew counts toward highly expressing activated cells. TCRB CDR3s were moderately but significantly shorter in Type 1 diabetes patients in all four CD4+ subsets.

From germline, CDR1 is ENHRY and CDR2 SYGVKD. V was shortened by 4 bases and J by 6 bases, with 8 bases between the two germline ends. The CDR3 is made up of 12 amino acids. The chain has TRBV10-3 and TRBJ2-3; D gene ambiguous. This clonotype originated in a man aged 30 to 39 with type 1 diabetes. Source material: naive CD4+ T cells from blood. CDR3 in amino acids: CAISAVGDTQYF. CDR3 sequence (DNA): TGTGCCATCAGTGCAGTGGGGGATACGCAGTATTTT.